Following are 13 T cell receptor beta chains from one sample sequenced in a study of vaccination and CD4 T cells after COVID-19 (dated by TCRdb to between 2022 and 2023). These TCRs' antigens remain unknown. The sample's treatment or condition label, decoded: approximately nine-day PBMC culture with coronavirus spike peptide pools or control peptides (ViraFEST assay). The library came from PCR. Sequenced on an Illumina iSeq 100. DNA from cultured CD4+ T cells was subjected to TCR sequencing with the Oncomine TCR Beta short-read assay at the Johns Hopkins FTIC core. Starting from the raw public reads, TCRdb applied fastp trimming at Q25, assembled clones with MiXCR and retained in-frame beta chains. Rows with one shared CDR3 protein collapse into an entry with the most common genes and DNA. The sample profile shows roughly 5,300 distinct CDR3 sequences; almost 50% of them were found once. Approximately 31% of the sample lies in the top ten.

Sample: CD4+ T cells from blood, cultured in vitro. These receptors came from a human donor who had recovered from COVID-19.

The chain carries TRBV11-1 and TRBJ2-2; D remains ambiguous. Germline CDR1 reads SGHAT; CDR2 reads FQDESV (reference sequence). This CDR3 has 12 residues. Trimming shortened V by 3 bases and J by 5 bases, and 4 bases separated the two germline ends. The CDR3 protein is CASSFGTGELFF. Written as DNA, the CDR3 is TGTGCCAGCAGCTTCGGTACCGGGGAGCTGTTTTTT.

This chain joins TRBV15 and TRBJ2-5; D is ambiguous. V was shortened by 0 bases and J by 5 bases, with 16 bases between the two germline ends. The CDR3 has 16 amino acids. CDR1 and CDR2 (germline): LNHNV, YYDKDF (reference sequence). Here the CDR3 DNA reads TGTGCCACCAGCAGAGATCGGTCAAGTGGTGGGGAGACCCAGTACTTC. This encodes CATSRDRSSGGETQYF. Complete variable domain (other parts from reference TRBV15 and TRBJ2-5): DAMVIQNPRYQVTQFGKPVTLSCSQTLNHNVMYWYQQKSSQAPKLLFHYYDKDFNNEADTPDNFQSRRPNTSFCFLDIRSPGLGDTAMYLCATSRDRSSGGETQYFGPGTRLLVL.

This clonotype is hyperexpanded in the sample. The V call is TRBV11-1, the J call TRBJ2-2; 10 nucleotides agree with TRBD2. The CDR3 sequence is 16 residues long. Germline trimming cut 3 bases from V and 2 bases from J; bases unmatched to any gene: 3. Germline V gene data show CDR1 as SGHAT and CDR2 as FQDESV (reference sequence). The chain's CDR3 is CASSFLAGGNTGELFF. The CDR3 DNA reads TGTGCCAGCAGCTTCTTAGCGGGGGGCAACACCGGGGAGCTGTTTTTT. Complete variable domain (other parts from reference TRBV11-1 and TRBJ2-2): EAEVAQSPRYKITEKSQAVAFWCDPISGHATLYWYRQILGQGPELLVQFQDESVVDDSQLPKDRFSAERLKGVDSTLKIQPAELGDSAMYLCASSFLAGGNTGELFFGEGSRLTVL.

This clonotype occurred once. The V gene is TRBV4-1, the J gene TRBJ2-5; 9 positions match TRBD2. Trimming at V came to 0 bases and at J to 4 bases, leaving 3 bases not matched to a gene. CDR3 length: 15 amino acids. CDR1 and CDR2 (germline): MGHRA, YSYEKL. The chain's CDR3 is CASSQDGTSLETQYF. DNA of the CDR3: TGCGCCAGCAGCCAAGATGGGACTAGCCTAGAGACCCAGTACTTC.

The chain's CDR3 is CASKRQGDTDTQYF. In nucleotides, the CDR3 is TGTGCCAGCAAGAGACAGGGAGACACAGATACGCAGTATTTT. The genes are TRBV2 and TRBJ2-3; TRBD1 matches 7 bases. Germline lookup yields CDR1 SNHLY and CDR2 FYNNEI. CDR3 length: 14 amino acids. V lost 7 bases and J lost 2; bases outside the gene matches: 6. The full variable domain, in which reference TRBV2 and TRBJ2-3 provide the parts outside the CDR3, is EPEVTQTPSHQVTQMGQEVILRCVPISNHLYFYWYRQILGQKVEFLVSFYNNEISEKSEIFDDQFSVERPDGSNFTLKIRSTKLEDSAMYFCASKRQGDTDTQYFGPGTRLTVL.

V and J are TRBV24-1 and TRBJ2-2; 9 bases are a match to TRBD2. The trim removed 4 bases at V and 5 bases at J, leaving 10 bases unmatched. CDR3 length: 17 residues. The germline CDR1 and CDR2 sequences are KGHDR and SFDVKD. The DNA of the CDR3 is TGTGCCACCAGTGACACCGGACTAGCGAGCTCGACCGGGGAGCTGTTTTTT. Amino acids: CATSDTGLASSTGELFF.

This clonotype was counted only a few times. The chain has TRBV7-2 and TRBJ2-5; the D is unclear. The CDR3 covers 14 residues. The germline V and J ends were trimmed by 1 base and 4 bases, with 10 bases remaining between them. CDR1 SGHTA and CDR2 FQGNSA come from the germline V gene. The CDR3 spells CASSLVAASETQYF. The CDR3 nucleotides read TGTGCCAGCAGCTTAGTCGCGGCATCAGAGACCCAGTACTTC.

This chain joins TRBV10-3 and TRBJ2-5; no definite D call. Germline V gene data show CDR1 as ENHRY and CDR2 as SYGVKD. Trimming took 3 bases from V and 4 from J, leaving 18 bases between them. The CDR3 has 16 residues. As DNA, the CDR3 is TGTGCCATCAGTGACCCCCCCCGGATCAGGAGAGAGACCCAGTACTTC. Residues: CAISDPPRIRRETQYF.

The chain carries TRBV7-2 and TRBJ2-7; D might be TRBD1 or TRBD2, each matching 5 bases. The length of the CDR3 is 14 residues. Trimming stripped 3 bases from V and 4 bases from J, with 13 bases between. Germline CDR1 is SGHTA and CDR2 is FQGNSA. The CDR3 region has the DNA TGTGCCAGCAGCTTCCGGGGCTTTGAGTACGAGCAGTACTTC. Translating gives CASSFRGFEYEQYF.

In its sample, this clonotype was seen a few times. CDR3 DNA: TGTGCCAGCAGCTTAGTGGTCCGGGAGGATACGCAGTATTTT. It encodes CASSLVVREDTQYF. The chain joins TRBV7-9 to TRBJ2-3; TRBD2 is a possible D gene (6 bases). Germline assignment: CDR1 SEHNR and CDR2 FQNEAQ (reference sequence). V dropped 1 base and J dropped 6 bases, with 11 bases sitting between them. This CDR3 region has 14 residues.

The CDR3 sequence is CSASRLDTGELFF. The DNA of the CDR3 is TGCAGTGCAAGTCGATTAGACACCGGGGAGCTGTTTTTT. The chain is built from TRBV20-1 and TRBJ2-2; D remains ambiguous. V gave up 6 bases and J gave up 3 bases, with 11 bases separating them. The CDR3 is 13 residues long. CDR1 DFQATT and CDR2 SNEGSKA come from the germline V gene (reference sequence).

CDR3 loop: CSAHRQRGYEQYF. DNA for the CDR3: TGCAGTGCCCACCGACAGAGGGGCTACGAGCAGTACTTC. The chain is built from TRBV20-1 and TRBJ2-7, with D tentatively TRBD1 or TRBD2 (5 bases each). The CDR3 has 13 residues. V gave up 6 bases and J gave up 3 bases, with 15 bases separating them. Germline V gives CDR1 DFQATT, CDR2 SNEGSKA (reference sequence).

The genes are TRBV5-8 and TRBJ1-5; D uncertain. The CDR3 is 13 amino acids. V was shortened by 1 base and J by 5 bases, with 7 bases between the two germline ends. Germline V gene sequence: CDR1 SGHTS, CDR2 YDEGEE. CDR3 region: CASSLFLHQPQHF. The CDR3 DNA reads TGTGCCAGCAGCTTGTTCCTTCATCAGCCCCAGCATTTT.